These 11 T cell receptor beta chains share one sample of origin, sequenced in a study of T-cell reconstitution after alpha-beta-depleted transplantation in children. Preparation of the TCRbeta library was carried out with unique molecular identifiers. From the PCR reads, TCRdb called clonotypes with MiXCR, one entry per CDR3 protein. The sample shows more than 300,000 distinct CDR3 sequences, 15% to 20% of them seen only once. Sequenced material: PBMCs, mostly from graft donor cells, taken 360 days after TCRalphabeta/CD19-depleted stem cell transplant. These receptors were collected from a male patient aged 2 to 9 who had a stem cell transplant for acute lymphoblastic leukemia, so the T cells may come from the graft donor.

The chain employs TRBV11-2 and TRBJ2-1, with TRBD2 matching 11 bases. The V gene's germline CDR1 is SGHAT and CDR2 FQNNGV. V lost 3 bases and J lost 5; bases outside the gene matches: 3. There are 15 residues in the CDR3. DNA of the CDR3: TGTGCCAGCAGCTTCCGACTAGCGGGACACAATGAGCAGTTCTTC. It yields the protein CASSFRLAGHNEQFF.

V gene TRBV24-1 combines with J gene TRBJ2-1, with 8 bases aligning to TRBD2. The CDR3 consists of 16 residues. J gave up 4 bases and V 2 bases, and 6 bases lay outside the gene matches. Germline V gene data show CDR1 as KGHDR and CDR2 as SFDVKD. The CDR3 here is CATSDSSGLVYNEQFF. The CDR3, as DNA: TGTGCCACCAGTGATTCTAGCGGGCTGGTTTACAATGAGCAGTTCTTC.

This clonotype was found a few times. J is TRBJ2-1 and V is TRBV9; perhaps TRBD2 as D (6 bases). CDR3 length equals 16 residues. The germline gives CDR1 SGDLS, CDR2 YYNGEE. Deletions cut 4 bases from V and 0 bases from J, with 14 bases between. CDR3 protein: CASSSQAGHSYNEQFF. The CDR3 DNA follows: TGTGCCAGCAGCTCCCAAGCGGGCCACTCCTACAATGAGCAGTTCTTC.

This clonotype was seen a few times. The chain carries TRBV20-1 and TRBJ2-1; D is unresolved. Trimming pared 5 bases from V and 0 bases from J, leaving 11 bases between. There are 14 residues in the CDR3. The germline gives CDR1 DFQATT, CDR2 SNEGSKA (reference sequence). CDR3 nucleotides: TGCAGTGCTTCCCGGGCCTCCTCCTACAATGAGCAGTTCTTC. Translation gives CSASRASSYNEQFF.

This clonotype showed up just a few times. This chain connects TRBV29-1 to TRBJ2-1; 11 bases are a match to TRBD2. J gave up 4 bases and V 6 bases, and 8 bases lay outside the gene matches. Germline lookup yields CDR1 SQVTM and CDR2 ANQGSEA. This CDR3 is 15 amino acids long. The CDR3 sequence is CSVTGLAGGYNEQFF. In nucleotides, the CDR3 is TGCAGCGTCACAGGACTAGCGGGTGGGTACAATGAGCAGTTCTTC.

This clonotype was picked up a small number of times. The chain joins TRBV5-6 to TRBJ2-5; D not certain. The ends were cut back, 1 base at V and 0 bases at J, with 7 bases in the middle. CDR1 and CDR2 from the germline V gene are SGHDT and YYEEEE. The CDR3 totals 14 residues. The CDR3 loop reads CASSLSAYQETQYF. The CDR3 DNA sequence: TGTGCCAGCAGCTTGAGTGCGTACCAAGAGACCCAGTACTTC.

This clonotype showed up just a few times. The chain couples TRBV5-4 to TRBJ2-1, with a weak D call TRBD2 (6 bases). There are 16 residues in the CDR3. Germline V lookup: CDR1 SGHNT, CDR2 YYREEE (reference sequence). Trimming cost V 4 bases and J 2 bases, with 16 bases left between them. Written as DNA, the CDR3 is TGTGCCAGCAGCGCGGGACTCCCCTCTGCCTACAATGAGCAGTTCTTC. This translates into CASSAGLPSAYNEQFF.

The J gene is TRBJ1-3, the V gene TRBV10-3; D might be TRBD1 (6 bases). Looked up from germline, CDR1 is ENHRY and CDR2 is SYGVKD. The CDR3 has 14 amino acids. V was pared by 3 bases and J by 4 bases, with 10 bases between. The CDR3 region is CAISETGPGNTIYF. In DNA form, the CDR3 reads TGTGCCATCAGTGAAACAGGGCCAGGAAACACCATATATTTT.

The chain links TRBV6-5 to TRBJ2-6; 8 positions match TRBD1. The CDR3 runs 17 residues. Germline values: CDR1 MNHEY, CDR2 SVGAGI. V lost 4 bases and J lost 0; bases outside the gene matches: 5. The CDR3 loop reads CASSFTGGSSGANVLTF. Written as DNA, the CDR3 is TGTGCCAGCAGTTTTACAGGGGGGTCCTCTGGGGCCAACGTCCTGACTTTC.

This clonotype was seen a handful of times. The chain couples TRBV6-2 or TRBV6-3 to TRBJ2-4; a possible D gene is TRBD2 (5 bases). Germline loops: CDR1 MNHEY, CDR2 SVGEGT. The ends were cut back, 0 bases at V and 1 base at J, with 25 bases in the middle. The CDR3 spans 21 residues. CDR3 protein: CASSYSLKPTLPGSAKNIQYF. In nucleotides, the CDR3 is TGTGCCAGCAGTTACTCGCTCAAACCGACCCTCCCGGGGTCGGCCAAAAACATTCAGTACTTC.

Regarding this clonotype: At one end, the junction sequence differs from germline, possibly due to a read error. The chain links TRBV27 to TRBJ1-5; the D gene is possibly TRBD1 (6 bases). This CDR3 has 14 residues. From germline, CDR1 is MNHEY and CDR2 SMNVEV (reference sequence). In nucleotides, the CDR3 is TGTTCCAGCAGCCGCATAGGGGGAGATCAGCCCCAGCATTTT. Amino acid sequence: CSSSRIGGDQPQHF.